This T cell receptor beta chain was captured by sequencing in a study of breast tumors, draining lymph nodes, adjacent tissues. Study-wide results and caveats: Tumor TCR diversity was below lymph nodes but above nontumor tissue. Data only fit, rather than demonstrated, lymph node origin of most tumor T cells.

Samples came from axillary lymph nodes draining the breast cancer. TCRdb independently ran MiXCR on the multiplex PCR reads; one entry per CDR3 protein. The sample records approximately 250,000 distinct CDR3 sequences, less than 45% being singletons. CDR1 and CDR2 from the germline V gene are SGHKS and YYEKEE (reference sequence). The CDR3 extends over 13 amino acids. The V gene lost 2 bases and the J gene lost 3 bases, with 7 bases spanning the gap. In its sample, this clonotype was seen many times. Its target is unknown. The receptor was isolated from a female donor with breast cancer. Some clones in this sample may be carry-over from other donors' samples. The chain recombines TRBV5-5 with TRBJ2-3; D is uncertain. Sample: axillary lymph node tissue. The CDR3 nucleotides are TGTGCCAGCAGCTTTCCCGAAACAGATACGCAGTATTTT. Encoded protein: CASSFPETDTQYF. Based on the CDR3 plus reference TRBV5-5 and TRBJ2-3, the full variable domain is DAGVTQSPTHLIKTRGQQVTLRCSPISGHKSVSWYQQVLGQGPQFIFQYYEKEERGRGNFPDRFSARQFPNYSSELNVNALLLGDSALYLCASSFPETDTQYFGPGTRLTVL.